This record looks at one TCR beta chain sequence and its context. What it recognizes is unknown. The trim removed 0 bases at V and 0 bases at J, leaving 3 bases unmatched. There are 16 residues in the CDR3. Looked up from germline, CDR1 is SGHRS and CDR2 is YFSETQ. This record belongs to a study of T-cell reconstitution after alpha-beta-depleted transplantation in children. Study-wide results and limits: The origin of alpha-beta T cells about two months after transplant was reportedly several hundred expanded graft clones.

For TCRbeta, the library was prepared with unique molecular identifiers. TCRdb reanalysed the PCR reads using MiXCR and keeps one entry per CDR3 protein. This sample carries about 260,000 distinct CDR3 sequences, just under 8.5% of them seen once, and the ten largest clones take nearly 6.5%. This sequence was found in a male patient younger than 18 who had a stem cell transplant for acute lymphoblastic leukemia, so the T cells may come from the graft donor. Sequencing was performed on PBMCs, mostly from graft donor cells, taken 180 days after TCRalphabeta/CD19-depleted stem cell transplant. V usage is TRBV5-1 and J usage is TRBJ2-3; 8 bases are a match to TRBD2. The CDR3 DNA follows: TGCGCCAGCAGCTTGGGAGGGACTAGTAGCACAGATACGCAGTATTTT. Translation: CASSLGGTSSTDTQYF. The full variable domain, with the rest looked up from reference TRBV5-1 and TRBJ2-3, is KAGVTQTPRYLIKTRGQQVTLSCSPISGHRSVSWYQQTPGQGLQFLFEYFSETQRNKGNFPGRFSGRQFSNSRSEMNVSTLELGDSALYLCASSLGGTSSTDTQYFGPGTRLTVL.